This TCR beta chain was identified during a study of blood T cell repertoires in COVID-19 (dated by TCRdb to about 2020). Study-level background: Collaborator samples came from the United States, Italy and Spain and covered acute and convalescent phases of COVID-19. The samples were drawn from the first 160 participants of the ongoing ImmuneRACE study and from more than 1,000 subjects provided by 6 global collaborators. The sample metadata nearly always contained a de-identified subject ID, COVID-19 status, age in years and sex. The prospective study material was composed of cDNA or gDNA derived from T cells, B-cell-depleted T cells, or PBMCs. The repertoires were made available in a free public database intended to serve as a resource for research on the immune response to SARS-CoV-2. HLA class I and class II types, where available, came from metadata supplied by the sample provider rather than from assay-based typing. Deeply sampled blood TCRbeta repertoires from subjects exposed to, actively infected with, or recovered from COVID-19 were included in the dataset. Study-level results and caveats: The amount of clinical and demographic metadata varied by source and participant and was provided uncurated.

Enrolling through a virtual design, the prospective study's participants ranged in age from roughly 18 to 89 years and lived across roughly 24 United States geographic areas. Cohort assignment in the prospective study relied on participant-reported clinical history from a screening survey and a study questionnaire. Recovered participants in ImmuneRACE Cohort 3 were defined as having two consecutive negative NP/OP PCR tests, clearance from a healthcare professional, or resolution of symptoms. In the prospective study, whole blood, serum and a nasopharyngeal or oropharyngeal swab were collected from each participant by mobile phlebotomists. Participants in the prospective study had the option to provide additional blood draws and questionnaires over a roughly 2-month period. Before DNA extraction, prospective study blood samples were shipped either frozen or at room temperature. Measured from the cysteine to the phenylalanine, the CDR3 is 19 residues long. The read is trimmed to its CDR3 DNA, 57 bases read in frame from base 1. CDR1 and CDR2 are read off the germline V gene as SGDLS and YYNGEE. V loses 0 bases at its end and J loses 4 bases; junction bases beyond the gene matches: 10.

TCRbeta CDR3 regions were amplified from genomic DNA using the immunoSEQ Assay, a bias-controlled multiplex PCR. As for the authors' bioinformatics: Within the assay, amplification of reference gene primers was used to estimate how many nucleated cells each sample contained. Sequence reads were collapsed and filtered to measure the absolute abundance of every unique TCRbeta CDR3 rearrangement. For each sample, productive Simpson clonality was calculated as the square root of Simpson's diversity index over productive rearrangements. TCRdb retrieved this table from immuneACCESS and kept in-frame rearrangements only. Not all clones are present; in checked studies, unresolved V genes account for under half, and no reason is known for the remainder. V and J calls and clone size are as listed in that table; D and trimming were resolved from the DNA. In this sample the table shows around 290,000 clones, roughly 90% of which occur a single time. The ten largest clonotypes hold approximately 1% of the sample.

Regarding this clone: Which antigen it targets is not known. Base qualities are not provided; no much larger clone lies one nucleotide away.

The sequenced material came from PBMCs or T cells enriched from blood (not recorded which). The receptor comes from a woman under 40 who had recovered from COVID-19. This receptor chain uses TRBV9 and TRBJ2-2; TRBD2 lines up with 12 middle nucleotides. The DNA reads as follows: TGTGCCAGCAGCGTAGCCCTAGCGGGGGGGCTGCAGGGCACCGGGGAGCTGTTTTTT. It codes for CASSVALAGGLQGTGELFF.